Below, one TCR beta chain is given with its context. The protocol was immunoSEQ multiplex PCR, while the TCRdb copy is restricted to in-frame clones and leaves out a portion. Of around 50,000 clones in the sample, approximately 90% were seen once. These data belong to a study of PD-L1 blockade in urothelial cancer. The time point is: peripheral blood 6 weeks after treatment start. Pretreatment and on-treatment blood mononuclear cell samples were taken, totaling between 1 and 8 time points per patient. The sample in question was PBMCs, obtained around atezolizumab (anti-PD-L1) treatment. The source of this sequence is a man aged 55 to 70 with urothelial cancer.

The CDR3 bases are TGTGCCAGCAGCGACAGCAGGGCCAGCTCCTACAATGAGCAGTTCTTC. Residues: CASSDSRASSYNEQFF. The chain is built from TRBV9 and TRBJ2-1; D perhaps matches TRBD1 (5 bases). Germline-derived CDR1 and CDR2 are SGDLS and YYNGEE. This CDR3 is 16 amino acids long. V shed 3 bases and J shed 0 bases, with 13 bases lying between them.